Reported below is one T cell receptor (beta chain). The record originates from a study of blood T cell repertoires in COVID-19. For the study at large: Sites in the United States, Italy and Spain provided acute and convalescent COVID-19 samples. PBMCs, B-cell-depleted T cells, or T cells provided the cDNA or gDNA that made up the material.

Original handling: Counts of nucleated cells, estimated from reference gene primer amplification, were obtained. The data were produced by immunoSEQ multiplex PCR, yet TCRdb's version contains in-frame clones alone and is incomplete. V and J calls and clone size are as listed in that table; D and trimming were resolved from the DNA. Counted here are approximately 85,000 clones, 80% to 90% occurring once; the ten biggest clones make up 25% to 30%. The receptor comes from a man aged 45-65 years with active or convalescent COVID-19. Specimen: peripheral blood.

The CDR3 bases are TGTGCCAGCAGCGTAGTCCGGGACAGGGGAAACACCGGGGAGCTGTTTTTT. Protein product: CASSVVRDRGNTGELFF. V gene TRBV9 combines with J gene TRBJ2-2; 10 bases line up with TRBD1. This CDR3 comprises 17 residues. The V gene's germline CDR1 is SGDLS and CDR2 YYNGEE. Trimming took 0 bases from V and 2 from J; bases not matched to a gene: 4.